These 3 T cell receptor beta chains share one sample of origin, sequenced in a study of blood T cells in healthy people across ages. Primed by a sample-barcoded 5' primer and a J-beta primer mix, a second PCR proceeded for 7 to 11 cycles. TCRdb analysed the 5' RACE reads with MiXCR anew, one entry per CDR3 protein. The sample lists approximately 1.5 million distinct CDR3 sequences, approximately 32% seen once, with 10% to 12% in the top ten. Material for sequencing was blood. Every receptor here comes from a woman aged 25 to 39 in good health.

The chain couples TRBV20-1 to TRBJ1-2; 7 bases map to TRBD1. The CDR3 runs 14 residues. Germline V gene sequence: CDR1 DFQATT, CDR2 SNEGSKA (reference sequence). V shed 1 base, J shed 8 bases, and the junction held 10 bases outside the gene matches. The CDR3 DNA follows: TGCAGTGCTAGAGCTCCTTCCGACAGGGACGGCTACACCTTC. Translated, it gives CSARAPSDRDGYTF.

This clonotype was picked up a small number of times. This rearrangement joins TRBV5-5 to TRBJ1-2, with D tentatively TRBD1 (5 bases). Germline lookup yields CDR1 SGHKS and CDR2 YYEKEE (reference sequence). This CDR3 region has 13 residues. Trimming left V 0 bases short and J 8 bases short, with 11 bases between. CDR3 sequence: CASSLGGVRGYTF. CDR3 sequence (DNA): TGTGCCAGCAGCTTGGGGGGGGTTCGAGGCTACACCTTC.

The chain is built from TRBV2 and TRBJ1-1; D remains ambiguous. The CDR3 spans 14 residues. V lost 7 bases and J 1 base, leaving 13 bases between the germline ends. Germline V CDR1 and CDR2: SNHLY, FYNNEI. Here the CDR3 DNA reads TGTGCCAGCAACCGAGATTTTAAGAACACTGAAGCTTTCTTT. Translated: CASNRDFKNTEAFF. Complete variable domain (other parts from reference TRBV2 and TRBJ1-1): EPEVTQTPSHQVTQMGQEVILRCVPISNHLYFYWYRQILGQKVEFLVSFYNNEISEKSEIFDDQFSVERPDGSNFTLKIRSTKLEDSAMYFCASNRDFKNTEAFFGQGTRLTVV.